The 30 T cell receptor beta chains below all came from one sample that was sequenced in a study of identical twins. TCRdb reanalysed the 5' RACE reads using MiXCR and keeps one entry per CDR3 protein. The top ten clones hold 8.1% of a sample with roughly 150,000 distinct CDR3 sequences, 3.5% of them seen once. Sequenced input: memory T cells sorted from blood. The origin of the receptors is a young man in good health.

This clonotype was seen ten or more times. The chain has TRBV7-9 and TRBJ2-5, with D hard to call. There are 15 residues in the CDR3. Trimming shortened V by 5 bases and J by 5 bases, and 18 bases separated the two germline ends. Per the germline V gene, CDR1 is SEHNR and CDR2 is FQNEAQ (reference sequence). The CDR3 protein is CASSPPLRLGETQYF. The CDR3 nucleotides read TGTGCCAGCAGCCCGCCCTTACGGCTTGGGGAGACCCAGTACTTC.

There are many counts of this clonotype. The chain has TRBV5-6 and TRBJ2-4; possible D gene TRBD2, 6 bases. The CDR3 totals 16 residues. The V gene's germline CDR1 is SGHDT and CDR2 YYEEEE. V lost 0 bases and J lost 0, with 10 bases in between. CDR3 coding DNA: TGTGCCAGCAGCTTGGGAGGGACTCCAGCCAAAAACATTCAGTACTTC. Amino acids: CASSLGGTPAKNIQYF.

This clonotype has at least ten counts. The chain uses TRBV27 and TRBJ2-1; D perhaps matches TRBD2 (5 bases). CDR1 and CDR2 from the germline V gene are MNHEY and SMNVEV (reference sequence). V lost 5 bases and J lost 3, with 14 bases in between. The CDR3 runs 15 residues. CDR3 sequence reads: CASSPVDSNYNEQFF. The CDR3 DNA sequence: TGTGCCAGCAGTCCTGTGGACTCGAACTACAATGAGCAGTTCTTC.

This clonotype was observed at least ten times. The rearrangement joins TRBV10-3 to TRBJ1-1, with D maybe TRBD1 (5 bases). The germline CDR1 and CDR2 sequences are ENHRY and SYGVKD. The CDR3 loop spans 17 amino acids. Trimming stripped 3 bases from V and 1 base from J, with 18 bases between. The CDR3 nucleotides are TGTGCCATCAGTGACCCGCCAGGGTCGGGAAGGAACACTGAAGCTTTCTTT. It codes for CAISDPPGSGRNTEAFF.

This clonotype was recorded many times. V usage is TRBV19 and J usage is TRBJ2-1, with D possibly being TRBD1 (7 bases). The CDR3 covers 14 residues. CDR1 LNHDA and CDR2 SQIVND come from the germline V gene (reference sequence). Trimming shortened V by 3 bases and J by 4 bases, and 10 bases separated the two germline ends. Here the CDR3 reads CASSIRGDYNEQFF. Written as DNA, the CDR3 is TGTGCCAGTAGTATCAGGGGGGATTACAATGAGCAGTTCTTC.

In its sample, this clonotype was seen many times. The DNA for the CDR3 is TGTGCCAGCAGTTTGATCGCAGGTGGAGAAGCTTTCTTT. Amino acid sequence: CASSLIAGGEAFF. The V and J genes are TRBV12-3 or TRBV12-4 and TRBJ1-1; D gene unclear. With 3 bases removed from V and 8 bases from J, the gap between germline ends came to 13 bases. The CDR3 length is 13 residues.

This clonotype was observed at least ten times. The chain carries TRBV5-1 and TRBJ2-1, with D perhaps matching TRBD1 (6 bases). CDR3 length: 14 amino acids. Germline values: CDR1 SGHRS, CDR2 YFSETQ. Trimming removed 2 bases from V and 7 bases from J, with 13 bases in between. In nucleotides, the CDR3 is TGCGCCAGCAGCTTTTCAGGGGACAATAATGAGCAGTTCTTC. This translates into CASSFSGDNNEQFF.

There are many counts of this clonotype. V and J are TRBV12-3 or TRBV12-4 and TRBJ2-5; TRBD2 matches 11 bases. This CDR3 region has 15 residues. Trimming removed 5 bases from V and 5 bases from J; junction bases left unmatched: 7. The CDR3, as DNA: TGTGCCAGCAGTCCCCGACTAGCGGGAACTGAGACCCAGTACTTC. Protein: CASSPRLAGTETQYF.

In this sample, this clonotype turned up many times. The rearrangement links TRBV6-1 to TRBJ2-6; weak D call: TRBD1 (5 bases). The CDR3 length is 16 residues. V was cut by 8 bases and J by 4 bases, with 18 bases left in between. Looked up from germline, CDR1 is MNHNS and CDR2 is SASEGT. The CDR3 DNA is TGTGCCAGCCGATTCGATTCAGGGTCGGGGGCCAACGTCCTGACTTTC. It is translated as CASRFDSGSGANVLTF.

In its sample, this clonotype was seen many times. The chain links TRBV18 to TRBJ2-7; no reliable D call. Germline V gives CDR1 KGHSH, CDR2 LQKENI. There are 14 residues in the CDR3. The V and J ends lost 0 bases and 6 bases respectively, with 12 bases between them. CDR3 nucleotides: TGTGCCAGCTCACCACCTAGAGTCAGTAGCGAGCAGTACTTC. Residues: CASSPPRVSSEQYF.

This clonotype has more than one count but fewer than ten. The J gene is TRBJ2-1, the V gene TRBV12-3 or TRBV12-4; 10 positions agree with TRBD2. V dropped 6 bases and J dropped 7; count of bases not matched to a gene: 9. This CDR3 is built from 15 residues. As DNA, the CDR3 is TGTGCCAGCAGCTGGACTAGCGGAAACTTTAATGAGCAGTTCTTC. Translating it yields CASSWTSGNFNEQFF.

The sample holds many counts of this clonotype. The genes are TRBV9 and TRBJ2-5; no firm D call. From germline, CDR1 is SGDLS and CDR2 YYNGEE. The CDR3 totals 14 residues. V lost 4 bases to trimming and J lost 5 bases, with 15 bases between them. CDR3 residues: CASSFDGLEETQYF. In DNA, the CDR3 is TGTGCCAGCAGCTTTGACGGCTTGGAGGAGACCCAGTACTTC.

This clonotype was detected many times. This rearrangement joins TRBV7-8 to TRBJ1-4, with TRBD1 matching over 7 bases. J gave up 0 bases and V 5 bases, and 6 bases lay outside the gene matches. The germline V gene encodes CDR1 SGHVS and CDR2 FQNEAQ. The CDR3 is 16 amino acids. CDR3 sequence (DNA): TGTGCCAGCAGCCGGACAGGACAGGCAACTAATGAAAAACTGTTTTTT. It specifies CASSRTGQATNEKLFF.

A remark on this clonotype: A much larger clone lies one base from this, so it may be a read error. The V gene is TRBV7-2, the J gene TRBJ2-2, with unresolved D. Germline-derived CDR1 and CDR2 are SGHTA and FQGNSA. The ends were cut back, 11 bases at V and 0 bases at J, with 13 bases in the middle. This CDR3 has 14 amino acids. For the CDR3, the DNA is TGTGCCGCCTTAGGGCCAACGAACACCGGGGAGCTGTTTTTT. Protein sequence: CAALGPTNTGELFF.

This clonotype showed up many times. V is TRBV11-2 and J is TRBJ2-2; the D gene is possibly TRBD1 (5 bases). The CDR3 extends over 16 amino acids. CDR1 SGHAT and CDR2 FQNNGV come from the germline V gene. The V gene lost 5 bases and the J gene lost 4 bases, with 17 bases spanning the gap. The CDR3 DNA is TGTGCCAGCAGCCTTGTAACAGGAGACCTCACCGGGGAGCTGTTTTTT. It specifies CASSLVTGDLTGELFF. The whole variable domain, remainder taken from reference TRBV11-2 and TRBJ2-2, is EAGVAQSPRYKIIEKRQSVAFWCNPISGHATLYWYQQILGQGPKLLIQFQNNGVVDDSQLPKDRFSAERLKGVDSTLKIQPAKLEDSAVYLCASSLVTGDLTGELFFGEGSRLTVL.

This clonotype has a count of ten or more. V and J are TRBV20-1 and TRBJ2-1, with 9 bases aligning to TRBD2. CDR1 is DFQATT, CDR2 SNEGSKA, per germline (reference sequence). Losses at the gene ends were 5 bases for V and 6 bases for J; bases not matched to a gene: 8. The length of the CDR3 is 14 residues. The CDR3 region has the DNA TGCAGTGCTGCACCTAGCGGGATGCCCAATGAGCAGTTCTTC. This encodes CSAAPSGMPNEQFF.

This clonotype was counted ten times or more. V gene TRBV29-1 combines with J gene TRBJ1-2, with D perhaps TRBD1 (6 bases). Germline CDR1 and CDR2: SQVTM and ANQGSEA. The length of the CDR3 is 14 residues. V lost 0 bases, J lost 3 bases, and 11 bases lay in between. CDR3 residues: CSVEDLRGYYGYTF. CDR3 sequence (DNA): TGCAGCGTTGAAGATCTTAGGGGGTACTATGGCTACACCTTC.

Regarding this clonotype: This sequence may be a read error, since a much larger clone differs from it by one base. The genes are TRBV20-1 and TRBJ2-7, with 8 bases that match TRBD1. The CDR3 has 14 amino acids. From germline, CDR1 is DFQATT and CDR2 SNEGSKA (reference sequence). In DNA, the CDR3 is TGCAGTGCTAGAAGGGTTCAGGGGGCCAACGAGCTGTACTTC. This encodes CSARRVQGANELYF.

This clonotype has at least ten counts. The chain employs TRBV29-1 and TRBJ2-7, with TRBD1 as a possible D gene (5 bases). Germline V gives CDR1 SQVTM, CDR2 ANQGSEA. CDR3 length: 12 residues. V was cut by 0 bases and J by 5 bases, with 8 bases left in between. CDR3 loop: CSVEDGAHEQYF. The CDR3 coding sequence is TGCAGCGTTGAAGATGGGGCCCACGAGCAGTACTTC.

The chain links TRBV6-1 to TRBJ2-1; D possibly corresponds to TRBD1 (6 bases). This CDR3 is built from 13 residues. The V end was cut by 10 bases, the J end by 3 bases, with 13 bases between. Germline V gives CDR1 MNHNS, CDR2 SASEGT. The CDR3 is CATTGQVYNEQFF. CDR3 DNA: TGTGCCACAACGGGACAAGTCTACAATGAGCAGTTCTTC.

This clonotype was found many times. The chain combines TRBV19 with TRBJ2-3; D may be TRBD1 (6 bases). The CDR3 consists of 17 residues. Germline V lookup: CDR1 LNHDA, CDR2 SQIVND (reference sequence). V shed 3 bases and J shed 1 base, with 17 bases lying between them. CDR3 sequence: CASSMVRTAFGTDTQYF. CDR3 coding DNA: TGTGCCAGTAGTATGGTCCGGACAGCCTTCGGCACAGATACGCAGTATTTT.

V and J are TRBV12-3 or TRBV12-4 and TRBJ1-2; D gene unclear. V was shortened by 11 bases and J by 4 bases, with 11 bases between the two germline ends. The CDR3 covers 11 residues. DNA of the CDR3: TGTGCCTCTGGGGTCAGCTATGGCTACACCTTC. Residues: CASGVSYGYTF.

At least ten counts were recorded for this clonotype. The chain uses TRBV29-1 and TRBJ2-7, with a possible D match to TRBD1 (5 bases). Germline V gene lookup returns CDR1 SQVTM and CDR2 ANQGSEA. The CDR3 spans 12 residues. With 5 bases removed from V and 3 bases from J, the gap between germline ends came to 11 bases. The CDR3 region is CSVSKDSYEQYF. The CDR3 DNA follows: TGCAGCGTTTCCAAAGACAGCTACGAGCAGTACTTC.

Many counts were recorded for this clonotype. V usage is TRBV12-3 or TRBV12-4 and J usage is TRBJ2-1; possible D gene TRBD2, 5 bases. The length of the CDR3 is 14 residues. Trimming pared 2 bases from V and 1 base from J, leaving 6 bases between. The CDR3 spells CASSLRGSYNEQFF. CDR3 in DNA: TGTGCCAGCAGTTTACGGGGTTCCTACAATGAGCAGTTCTTC.

The sample holds many counts of this clonotype. The chain carries TRBV28 and TRBJ2-4; the match to TRBD1 covers 10 bases. Losses at the gene ends were 6 bases for V and 3 bases for J; bases not matched to a gene: 5. The germline V gene encodes CDR1 MDHEN and CDR2 SYDVKM. The CDR3 covers 15 residues. This CDR3 reads CASRTGGEGKNIQYF. The DNA for the CDR3 is TGTGCCAGCAGGACAGGGGGCGAGGGCAAAAACATTCAGTACTTC. The full variable domain, rest sourced from reference TRBV28 and TRBJ2-4, is DVKVTQSSRYLVKRTGEKVFLECVQDMDHENMFWYRQDPGLGLRLIYFSYDVKMKEKGDIPEGYSVSREKKERFSLILESASTNQTSMYLCASRTGGEGKNIQYFGAGTRLSVL.

This clonotype was counted ten times or more. The chain is built from TRBV3-1 and TRBJ2-1; D uncertain. CDR1 and CDR2 from the germline V gene are LGHDT and YNNKEL (reference sequence). The CDR3 length is 10 residues. The V and J ends lost 7 bases and 9 bases respectively, with 7 bases between them. The CDR3 DNA follows: TGTGCCAGCACTGCAGTTGAGCAGTTCTTC. Translating gives CASTAVEQFF.

The genes are TRBV7-9 and TRBJ2-1; weak D call: TRBD2 (7 bases). V gave up 0 bases and J gave up 6 bases, with 9 bases separating them. The CDR3 runs to 14 residues. Germline V lookup: CDR1 SEHNR, CDR2 FQNEAQ (reference sequence). The CDR3 nucleotides read TGTGCCAGCAGCTTAGCGGGAGGGGGCAATGAGCAGTTCTTC. Residues: CASSLAGGGNEQFF.

Ten or more counts support this clonotype. V usage is TRBV7-8 and J usage is TRBJ2-3, with TRBD2 identical over 8 bases. There are 16 residues in the CDR3. Germline CDR1 and CDR2: SGHVS and FQNEAQ. J gave up 7 bases and V 5 bases, and 14 bases lay outside the gene matches. The CDR3 region is CASSAPTSGAGYTQYF. CDR3 in DNA: TGTGCCAGCAGCGCACCTACTAGCGGAGCGGGGTATACGCAGTATTTT.

The chain links TRBV12-3 or TRBV12-4 to TRBJ1-5, with a weak D call TRBD1 (5 bases). The CDR3 loop spans 15 amino acids. V was pared by 5 bases and J by 7 bases, with 18 bases between. CDR3 amino acids: CASSPGVAGEQPQHF. CDR3 DNA: TGTGCCAGCAGTCCTGGGGTCGCGGGGGAACAGCCCCAGCATTTT.

At least ten counts were recorded for this clonotype. The rearrangement links TRBV5-1 to TRBJ2-2; TRBD2 aligns across 7 bases. This CDR3 is 16 amino acids long. J was trimmed by 6 bases and V by 0 bases; bases with no gene match: 8. From germline, CDR1 is SGHRS and CDR2 YFSETQ. This CDR3 reads CASSLEGRGGPGELFF. In DNA form, the CDR3 reads TGCGCCAGCAGCTTGGAGGGACGCGGGGGTCCCGGGGAGCTGTTTTTT.